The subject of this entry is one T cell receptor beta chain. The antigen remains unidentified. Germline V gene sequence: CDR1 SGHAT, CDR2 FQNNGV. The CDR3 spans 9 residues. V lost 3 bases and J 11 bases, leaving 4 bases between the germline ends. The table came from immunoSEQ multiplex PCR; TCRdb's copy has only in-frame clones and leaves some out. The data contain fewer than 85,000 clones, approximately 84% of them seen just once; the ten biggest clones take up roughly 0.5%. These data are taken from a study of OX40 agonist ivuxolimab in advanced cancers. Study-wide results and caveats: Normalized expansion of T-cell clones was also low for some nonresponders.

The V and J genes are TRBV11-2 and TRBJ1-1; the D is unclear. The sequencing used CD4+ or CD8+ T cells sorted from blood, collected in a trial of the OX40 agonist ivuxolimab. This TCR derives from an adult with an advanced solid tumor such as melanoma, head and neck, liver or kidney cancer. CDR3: CASSFGAFF. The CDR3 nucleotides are TGTGCCAGCAGCTTCGGTGCTTTCTTT.